A single sample is the source of the 16 T cell receptor beta chains below, sequenced in a study of blood T cell repertoires in COVID-19. Only in-frame clones appear in the TCRdb table, and some are missing; sequencing was by immunoSEQ multiplex PCR. The sample includes some 120,000 clones, more than 90% of them seen just once. The specimen sequenced was peripheral blood. These receptor sequences come from a man aged 45-65 years with active COVID-19.

V gene TRBV5-6 combines with J gene TRBJ2-1; D perhaps matches TRBD2 (6 bases). CDR3 length equals 15 residues. V dropped 5 bases and J dropped 4 bases, with 16 bases sitting between them. Per germline, CDR1 SGHDT and CDR2 YYEEEE. CDR3 DNA: TGTGCCAGCAGTGGAACGGGAGCGGCTTACAATGAGCAGTTCTTC. It is translated as CASSGTGAAYNEQFF.

CDR3 residues: CASTQTPGTGIYEQYF. The CDR3 coding sequence is TGCGCCAGCACCCAAACCCCCGGGACAGGGATCTACGAGCAGTACTTC. The chain recombines TRBV5-1 with TRBJ2-7; 9 bases map to TRBD1. Germline V lookup: CDR1 SGHRS, CDR2 YFSETQ. CDR3 length: 16 residues. V trimming: 6 bases; J trimming: 3 bases; junction bases outside the gene matches: 13.

As to this clone: Germline is not matched at one junction end, which may reflect a read error. CDR3: CASSQGSSGALF. The CDR3 DNA sequence: TGTGCCAGCAGCCAAGGATCTAGCGGGGCCCTCTTC. The V gene is TRBV3-1 (or the pseudogene TRBV3-2), the J gene TRBJ2-1, with TRBD2 matching 9 bases. The CDR3 is made up of 12 amino acids. Germline CDR1 is LGHDT and CDR2 is YNNKEL (reference sequence).

The gene calls are TRBV7-9 and TRBJ2-3; D gene uncertain. This CDR3 contains 13 residues. V was shortened by 5 bases and J by 1 base, with 7 bases between the two germline ends. CDR1 and CDR2 (germline): SEHNR, FQNEAQ (reference sequence). The CDR3 loop reads CASSRVGTDTQYF. In DNA, the CDR3 is TGTGCCAGCAGCCGGGTGGGCACAGATACGCAGTATTTT. Full variable domain (missing parts from reference TRBV7-9 and TRBJ2-3): DTGVSQNPRHKITKRGQNVTFRCDPISEHNRLYWYRQTLGQGPEFLTYFQNEAQLEKSRLLSDRFSAERPKGSFSTLEIQRTEQGDSAMYLCASSRVGTDTQYFGPGTRLTVL.

Here the CDR3 reads CASSEVTGPIYEQYF. In DNA form, the CDR3 reads TGTGCCAGCAGTGAAGTCACAGGGCCAATCTACGAGCAGTACTTC. The V call is TRBV6-1, the J call TRBJ2-7, with a possible D match to TRBD1 (6 bases). Germline loops: CDR1 MNHNS, CDR2 SASEGT. Deletions cut 1 base from V and 3 bases from J, with 13 bases between. The CDR3 consists of 15 residues.

CDR3 DNA: TGTGCCACCAGCAGAGATGGGCAGACCTCTAGCACAGATACGCAGTATTTT. Translation: CATSRDGQTSSTDTQYF. The chain joins TRBV15 to TRBJ2-3; the D is unclear. The length of the CDR3 is 17 residues. The V and J ends lost 0 bases and 0 bases respectively, with 13 bases between them. Germline V gene data show CDR1 as LNHNV and CDR2 as YYDKDF (reference sequence).

The V gene is TRBV6-5, the J gene TRBJ1-5; D possibly corresponds to TRBD1 (5 bases). Per the germline V gene, CDR1 is MNHEY and CDR2 is SVGAGI. This CDR3 contains 13 residues. V was cut by 5 bases and J by 6 bases, with 11 bases left in between. The DNA for the CDR3 is TGTGCCAGCAGTCCTGACAGAATTCAGCCCCAGCATTTT. It is translated as CASSPDRIQPQHF.

The J gene is TRBJ2-5, the V gene TRBV11-3; 12 bases are shared with TRBD2. Germline trimming cut 2 bases from V and 2 bases from J; bases unmatched to any gene: 6. The CDR3 loop spans 17 amino acids. Germline V CDR1 and CDR2: SGHNT, YENEEA. The CDR3 nucleotides are TGTGCCAGCAGCTTACCCGGGACTAGCGGGCCACAAGAGACCCAGTACTTC. Its protein product is CASSLPGTSGPQETQYF.

This chain joins TRBV19 and TRBJ2-3; the D gene is possibly TRBD2 (5 bases). Trimming took 7 bases from V and 3 from J, leaving 14 bases between them. The CDR3 length is 14 residues. Germline values: CDR1 LNHDA, CDR2 SQIVND (reference sequence). CDR3 bases: TGTGCCAGTAAGGCAACGCCGGGGACAGATACGCAGTATTTT. This gives the protein CASKATPGTDTQYF.

V gene TRBV11-2 combines with J gene TRBJ1-1; no clear D gene. There are 18 residues in the CDR3. The V end lost 1 base, the J end lost 4 bases, and 22 bases lay between the germline ends. Germline lookup yields CDR1 SGHAT and CDR2 FQNNGV. The CDR3 DNA sequence: TGTGCCAGCAGCTTAGTGACGCGGGATCTGGTTCGGGGCACTGAAGCTTTCTTT. Its translation is CASSLVTRDLVRGTEAFF.

The genes are TRBV28 and TRBJ2-7; D may be TRBD1 (6 bases). V gave up 6 bases and J gave up 5 bases, with 14 bases separating them. The CDR3 covers 13 residues. Germline V gene lookup returns CDR1 MDHEN and CDR2 SYDVKM. CDR3 amino acids: CASSLTGSHEQYV. For the CDR3, the DNA is TGTGCCAGCAGCCTTACAGGGTCCCACGAGCAGTACGTC.

The chain couples TRBV3-1 (or the pseudogene TRBV3-2) to TRBJ2-4; D unresolved. The V end was cut by 0 bases, the J end by 1 base, with 13 bases between. This CDR3 contains 17 residues. CDR1 LGHDT and CDR2 YNNKEL come from the germline V gene (reference sequence). The CDR3 DNA follows: TGTGCCAGCAGCCAAGACCCAAGGCCGCGGGCCAAAAACATTCAGTACTTC. This translates into CASSQDPRPRAKNIQYF.

The V and J genes are TRBV11-3 and TRBJ1-1; D gene ambiguous. The ends were cut back, 5 bases at V and 5 bases at J, with 15 bases in the middle. The V gene's germline CDR1 is SGHNT and CDR2 YENEEA. The CDR3 totals 14 residues. The chain's CDR3 is CASSPRFSYTEAFF. In DNA form, the CDR3 reads TGTGCCAGCAGCCCACGGTTCTCTTATACTGAAGCTTTCTTT.

V gene TRBV6-5 combines with J gene TRBJ2-5, with D possibly TRBD2 on 6 matching bases. The V and J ends lost 2 bases and 2 bases respectively, with 12 bases between them. The CDR3 is 15 residues long. Germline CDR1 is MNHEY and CDR2 is SVGAGI. The chain's CDR3 is CASSYGLSIQETQYF. CDR3 DNA: TGTGCCAGCAGTTACGGACTATCGATTCAAGAGACCCAGTACTTC.

This clone has only a few counts. This chain uses TRBV4-1 with TRBJ2-1, with D uncertain. Germline loops: CDR1 MGHRA, CDR2 YSYEKL. The CDR3 spans 14 residues. Trimming stripped 3 bases from V and 8 bases from J, with 14 bases between. In DNA, the CDR3 is TGCGCCAGCAGCCAGCTGACTCAGAGAGATGAGCAGTTCTTC. It translates to CASSQLTQRDEQFF.

The rearrangement uses TRBV11-2 and TRBJ1-2; TRBD1 might be the D (5 bases). The CDR3 loop spans 16 amino acids. Trimming pared 3 bases from V and 2 bases from J, leaving 16 bases between. Germline values: CDR1 SGHAT, CDR2 FQNNGV. This CDR3 reads CASSFLIRAGNYGYTF. CDR3 sequence (DNA): TGTGCCAGCAGCTTCCTTATCAGGGCGGGGAACTATGGCTACACCTTC.